This T cell receptor (beta chain) was captured by sequencing in a study of blood T cells in healthy people across ages. Study-level background: Template switching retrieved approximately one barcoded beta molecule for each two T cells.

General study findings and limits: Roughly linear age-related decline in beta diversity appeared, significant by age roughly 40.

Combining a sample-barcoded 5' primer with a J-beta primer mix, a second PCR ran for roughly 6 to 12 cycles. TCRdb passed the 5' RACE reads through MiXCR, listing each CDR3 protein once. The sample carries 800,000 or so distinct CDR3 sequences, approximately 25% recorded once. Remarks on this clonotype: No antigen is known for it. Sequence at one end of the junction differs from germline and may be a read error.

This sample also belongs to another study, concerning T cells of mothers and their children. Per that paper: RNA that had been extracted went wholly into cDNA synthesis, at roughly 1.6 ug per 15 ul. Slightly higher overlap, not significant, was seen in related mother-child pairs than in unrelated pairs.

What was sequenced was blood. The sequence was collected from a boy between 10 and 17 years old in good health.

The CDR3: CSARANMDADTQYF. The CDR3 DNA reads TGCAGTGCAAGAGCAAACATGGACGCAGATACGCAGTATTTT. This chain joins TRBV20-1 and TRBJ2-3; D not resolved. Germline loops: CDR1 DFQATT, CDR2 SNEGSKA (reference sequence). There are 14 residues in the CDR3.